The rows below give T cell receptor beta chains drawn from one sample of a study of beta chain features in type 1 diabetes. Produced via immunoSEQ multiplex PCR; TCRdb's table is partial and in-frame only. The sample records hundreds of thousands of clones, around an eighth being singletons. The sample taken for sequencing was naive CD4+ T cells from blood. The receptors shown here come from a man aged 18 to 29 with type 1 diabetes. The CDR3 runs from the conserved cysteine through the conserved F or W. The order of the fields is D gene, V gene, clone size, J gene, CDR3 DNA, CDR3 protein. The D gene is left open where the match is weak. Rows may omit the clone size; those that give it use once, few, many or a size class.

>TRBD2|TRBV6-5|few|TRBJ2-7
TGTGCCAGCAGTAGCGGGGCCTACGAGCAGTACTTC
CASSSGAYEQYF
>-|TRBV30|-|TRBJ2-1
TGTGCCTGGAAGGTTGGTGGGAATGAGCAGTTCTTC
CAWKVGGNEQFF
>TRBD2|TRBV7-2|-|TRBJ2-3
TGTGCCAGCACCCGGGGGGATGGCACAGATACGCAGTATTTT
CASTRGDGTDTQYF
>-|TRBV4-1|few|TRBJ2-2
TGCGCCAGCAGCCAAGATCTTGGGACCCGAGCCACCGGGGAGCTGTTTTTT
CASSQDLGTRATGELFF
>-|TRBV7-9|-|TRBJ2-3
TGTGCCAGCAGCTTAGGGGCCACAGATACGCAGTATTTT
CASSLGATDTQYF
>TRBD1|TRBV5-6|-|TRBJ2-5
TGTGCCAGCAGCACGGGACAGGGAGTACGAGAGACCCAGTACTTC
CASSTGQGVRETQYF
>-|TRBV29-1|few|TRBJ1-1
TGCAGCGTTGAAGATCGTCCGGGGACGGAAGCTTTCTTT
CSVEDRPGTEAFF
>-|TRBV4-1|-|TRBJ1-2
TGCGCCAGCAGCCAAGAAAGCGGATATGGCTACACCTTC
CASSQESGYGYTF
>-|TRBV2|-|TRBJ1-2
TGTGCCAGCACGGGGGGGCATAACTATGGCTACACCTTC
CASTGGHNYGYTF
>-|TRBV10-3|-|TRBJ1-5
TGTGCCATCCAGGATAGCAATCAGCCCCAGCATTTT
CAIQDSNQPQHF
>-|TRBV19|few|TRBJ2-5
TGTGCCAGTAGTATTCGGCCCGAAGAGACCCAGTACTTC
CASSIRPEETQYF
>TRBD2|TRBV5-1|few|TRBJ2-1
TGCGCCAGCAGCTTGGGGCTAGCGGGGCACAATGAGCAGTTCTTC
CASSLGLAGHNEQFF
>-|TRBV2|-|TRBJ2-3
TGTGCCAGCAGTGATCCAGGGCGCCGAGATACGCAGTATTTT
CASSDPGRRDTQYF
>TRBD1|TRBV14|-|TRBJ1-1
TGTGCCAGCAGCCACCGGACAGGGGATGAAGCTTTCTTT
CASSHRTGDEAFF
>TRBD2|TRBV18|-|TRBJ2-5
TGTGCCAGCTCACCAAGACCCTCGTCGAGGGAGGGTTGGGAGACCCAGTACTTC
CASSPRPSSREGWETQYF
>TRBD2|TRBV7-2|-|TRBJ2-3
TGTGCCAGCAGCTTAGGACTAGCGGGGTCCTCCACAGATACGCAGTATTTT
CASSLGLAGSSTDTQYF
>-|TRBV5-6|-|TRBJ1-4
TGTGCCAGCAGCCCTGGAAGGGAAAAACTGTTTTTT
CASSPGREKLFF
>-|TRBV7-9|-|TRBJ1-5
TGTGCCAGCAGCTTTTCCGATCAGCCCCAGCATTTT
CASSFSDQPQHF
>-|TRBV10-3|few|TRBJ2-7
TGTGCCATCAGTGAGTCGACGGCCGCTGCCGAGTGGCAGTACTTC
CAISESTAAAEWQYF
>-|TRBV11-2|-|TRBJ2-3
TGTGCCAGCAGCTTAAAACGGTTGGAAGCCACAGATACGCAGTATTTT
CASSLKRLEATDTQYF
>-|TRBV5-5|-|TRBJ2-1
TGTGCCAGCAGCTTGAATGGTGGCAGGGGATCCTACAATGAGCAGTTCTTC
CASSLNGGRGSYNEQFF
>-|TRBV7-2|-|TRBJ2-1
TGTGCCAGCAGCGTAAATGTGGGGCAGTTCTTC
CASSVNVGQFF
>TRBD2|TRBV5-1|few|TRBJ2-4
TGCGCCAGCAGTTGGACCGGGACTAGCGAGAACATTCAGTACTTC
CASSWTGTSENIQYF
>-|TRBV10-3|few|TRBJ1-1
TGTGCCATCAGCCTAGGTCTGGAGAACACTGAAGCTTTCTTT
CAISLGLENTEAFF
>-|TRBV14|few|TRBJ2-1
TGTGCCAGCAGCCAAGAGTACCTCGGCGGTTACAATGAGCAGTTCTTC
CASSQEYLGGYNEQFF
>TRBD1|TRBV30|-|TRBJ1-4
TGTGCCCGCGGGACAGGGGAAGAAAAACTGTTTTTT
CARGTGEEKLFF
>-|TRBV7-8|-|TRBJ1-5
TGTGCCAGCAGCTTAGCAGAGAGCAGACAGCCCCAGCATTTT
CASSLAESRQPQHF
>-|TRBV29-1|few|TRBJ1-2
TGCAGCGGCCGTGGCCCTTCGGATGGCTACACCTTC
CSGRGPSDGYTF
>-|TRBV30|few|TRBJ2-5
TGTGCCTGGAGTGTACTCCAAGAGACCCAGTACTTC
CAWSVLQETQYF
>TRBD1|TRBV28|-|TRBJ1-5
TGTGCCAGCAGTCGACCCGGGACAGGCATCAATCAGCCCCAGCATTTT
CASSRPGTGINQPQHF
>-|TRBV6-1|-|TRBJ1-6
TGTGCCAGCACCCTTAATTCACCCCTCCACTTT
CASTLNSPLHF
>-|TRBV18|few|TRBJ2-1
TGTGCCAGCTCCCAAACGGCATATAATGAGCAGTTCTTC
CASSQTAYNEQFF
>TRBD1|TRBV11-3|few|TRBJ1-1
TGTGCCAGCAGCTTCGACAGGGTTAAGAGGACTGAAGCTTTCTTT
CASSFDRVKRTEAFF
>TRBD1|TRBV6-5|few|TRBJ2-7
TGTGCCAGCAGTTTGAGGACAGGGACCTACGAGCAGTACTTC
CASSLRTGTYEQYF
>-|TRBV30|-|TRBJ1-1
TGTGCCTGGAGTGGCAGGGATATCACTGAAGCTTTCTTT
CAWSGRDITEAFF
>-|TRBV5-1|few|TRBJ1-2
TGCGCCAGCAGCTTGACGGCAGCCTCCTATGGCTACACCTTC
CASSLTAASYGYTF
>-|TRBV30|few|TRBJ1-4
TGTGCCTGGAGTGTAGGACCGGCTAATGAAAAACTGTTTTTT
CAWSVGPANEKLFF
>-|TRBV4-2|-|TRBJ1-4
TGTGCCAGCAGCACCCGGACGGGAGGAGGTGAAAAACTGTTTTTT
CASSTRTGGGEKLFF
>TRBD1|TRBV5-6|-|TRBJ1-6
TGTGCCAGCAGCTCGGTGCAGGGGGATTATAATTCACCCCTCCACTTT
CASSSVQGDYNSPLHF
>TRBD1|TRBV30|few|TRBJ1-1
TGTGCCTTCGGGACAGGAGATTCAGGAACTGAAGCTTTCTTT
CAFGTGDSGTEAFF
>-|TRBV28|-|TRBJ2-7
TGTGCCAGCAGTATCCTCACGAAAGGGAGGCTCTACGAGCAGTACTTC
CASSILTKGRLYEQYF